This T cell receptor (beta chain) was sequenced for a study of regulatory T cells in long-lasting Graves disease. Note on this clonotype: Antigen: not known.

Regarding the study as a whole: Persistent disease was associated with favored TRBV28 usage and with favored use of TRBJ1-2 and TRBJ2-5. Persistent cases of Graves' showed reduced TCR diversity relative to newly diagnosed patients.

The time point here: newly diagnosed GD, antithyroid drugs for less than 3 months. PBMCs were the source of the RNA used for TCR sequencing. Construction of the TCR beta libraries employed iRepertoire HTBI primers in conjunction with Arm-PCR of CDR3 regions. TCRdb reanalysed the multiplex PCR reads using MiXCR and keeps one entry per CDR3 protein. Here the sample spans about 620,000 distinct CDR3 sequences, roughly 15% being singletons. Germline loops: CDR1 SGHVS, CDR2 FQNEAQ. The CDR3 is made up of 21 amino acids. The J segment lost 0 bases and the V segment lost 2 bases, leaving 19 bases of the junction unmatched. The data also belong to a second study, concerning T cells in Graves' hyperthyroidism and ophthalmopathy. As that report states: Blood also held most thyroid clonotypes expanded beyond 0.001. In validation, the model predicted ophthalmopathy. These predictions came a median roughly 7.1 months before onset.

This sequence was found in a young woman with Graves disease. Sequencing was performed on peripheral blood mononuclear cells (PBMCs), taken at new diagnosis, from a patient treated with antithyroid drugs. V gene TRBV7-8 combines with J gene TRBJ1-2, with 9 bases matching TRBD1. CDR3 sequence: CASSLPATKDRGRKTNYGYTF. The CDR3 DNA follows: TGTGCCAGCAGCTTACCGGCGACAAAGGACAGGGGACGGAAAACTAACTATGGCTACACCTTC.